These T cell receptor beta chains were read from a single sample in a study of T cell repertoires in cytomegalovirus infection. These receptors have no identified antigens. Each CDR3 protein gets one entry after TCRdb re-called the reads with MiXCR. The sample has over 250,000 distinct CDR3 sequences; around 20% are singletons. Material: cultured PBMCs, obtained from culture after CMV antigen stimulation. These receptors were obtained from a human donor in good health (CMV status not recorded). Some clones in this sample may be carry-over from other donors' samples. The CDR3 runs from the conserved cysteine through the conserved F or W. The D gene is left open where the match is weak. Clone size is given for some rows only: seen once, a few or many times, or a class if the clone is expanded.

D: TRBD2
size: few
V: TRBV7-8
J: TRBJ2-2
CDR3: CASSWGPGLAERNTGELFF
DNA: TGTGCCAGCAGCTGGGGGCCGGGACTAGCGGAAAGAAACACCGGGGAGCTGTTTTTT

D: .
size: .
V: TRBV5-4
J: TRBJ2-1
CDR3: CASSQGGERSYNEQFF
DNA: TGTGCCAGCAGCCAGGGGGGGGAGCGGTCCTACAATGAGCAGTTCTTC

D: .
size: few
V: TRBV11-2
J: TRBJ1-6
CDR3: CASSLGRGSVSPLHF
DNA: TGTGCCAGCAGCTTAGGGAGGGGGTCAGTATCACCCCTCCACTTT

D: .
size: .
V: TRBV20-1
J: TRBJ2-1
CDR3: CSIRRGSEYNEQFF
DNA: TGCAGTATTCGGAGGGGTAGCGAGTACAATGAGCAGTTCTTC

D: .
size: .
V: TRBV20-1
J: TRBJ2-3
CDR3: CSALSPTITDTQYF
DNA: TGCAGTGCCCTTTCTCCGACAATCACAGATACGCAGTATTTT

D: .
size: few
V: TRBV20-1
J: TRBJ2-1
CDR3: CSAIPIRVQSTGLEQFF
DNA: TGCAGTGCTATACCCATCCGGGTTCAGTCCACGGGGCTCGAGCAGTTCTTC

D: TRBD1
size: .
V: TRBV6-5
J: TRBJ1-2
CDR3: CASRITTGGGYTF
DNA: TGTGCCAGCAGGATTACGACAGGGGGTGGCTACACCTTC

D: .
size: .
V: TRBV10-3
J: TRBJ2-4
CDR3: CAISERQGKNIQYF
DNA: TGTGCCATCAGTGAACGGCAGGGGAAGAACATTCAGTACTTC

D: .
size: .
V: TRBV6-2/TRBV6-3
J: TRBJ2-5
CDR3: CASSYSGETQYF
DNA: TGTGCCAGCAGTTACTCGGGCGAGACCCAGTACTTC

D: TRBD1
size: .
V: TRBV6-2/TRBV6-3
J: TRBJ2-2
CDR3: CATRDRGANGELFF
DNA: TGTGCCACCCGAGACAGGGGCGCAAACGGGGAGCTGTTTTTT

D: .
size: many
V: TRBV7-9
J: TRBJ1-2
CDR3: CASSPFGRTVYGYTF
DNA: TGTGCCAGCAGCCCCTTCGGACGGACCGTCTATGGCTACACCTTC

D: TRBD2
size: few
V: TRBV24-1
J: TRBJ2-1
CDR3: CATRASGDYNEQFF
DNA: TGTGCCACCAGGGCTAGCGGGGACTACAATGAGCAGTTCTTC

D: TRBD1
size: .
V: TRBV23-1
J: TRBJ2-2
CDR3: CASTERTGIGELFF
DNA: TGCGCCAGCACCGAACGGACAGGGATAGGGGAGCTGTTTTTT

D: TRBD2
size: few
V: TRBV7-9
J: TRBJ2-5
CDR3: CASSFGTSGRLETQYF
DNA: TGTGCCAGCAGCTTTGGGACTAGCGGGAGGTTAGAGACCCAGTACTTC

D: .
size: .
V: TRBV20-1
J: TRBJ2-3
CDR3: CSAQNPGSTQYF
DNA: TGCAGTGCTCAGAACCCGGGGAGTACGCAGTATTTT

D: TRBD2
size: many
V: TRBV7-2
J: TRBJ2-3
CDR3: CASSDIGGLPDTQYF
DNA: TGTGCCAGCAGCGACATTGGGGGACTACCTGATACGCAGTATTTT

D: .
size: .
V: TRBV19
J: TRBJ1-1
CDR3: CASSTTQGMNTEAFF
DNA: TGTGCCAGTAGTACCACACAGGGAATGAACACTGAAGCTTTCTTT

D: TRBD2
size: .
V: TRBV12-5
J: TRBJ2-1
CDR3: CASGLVLLAGASSSYNEQFF
DNA: TGTGCTAGTGGTTTGGTACTTTTAGCGGGAGCGTCGAGCTCCTACAATGAGCAGTTCTTC

D: TRBD2
size: .
V: TRBV9
J: TRBJ2-7
CDR3: CASSVGLASYEQYF
DNA: TGTGCCAGCAGCGTAGGACTAGCCTCCTACGAGCAGTACTTC

D: .
size: .
V: TRBV11-2
J: TRBJ2-1
CDR3: CASSNPPASGRYNEQFF
DNA: TGTGCCAGCAGCAACCCTCCCGCCAGCGGGCGATACAATGAGCAGTTCTTC

D: .
size: .
V: TRBV6-2/TRBV6-3
J: TRBJ2-1
CDR3: CASSYSPRGGIYSYNEQFF
DNA: TGTGCCAGCAGTTACTCGCCGAGAGGCGGGATCTACTCCTACAATGAGCAGTTCTTC

D: .
size: few
V: TRBV7-6
J: TRBJ1-1
CDR3: CASSIPPGHLNTEAFF
DNA: TGTGCCAGCAGCATACCACCGGGACATCTGAACACTGAAGCTTTCTTT

D: .
size: .
V: TRBV12-3/TRBV12-4
J: TRBJ1-6
CDR3: CASSFGAGPYNSPLHF
DNA: TGTGCCAGCAGTTTCGGGGCAGGGCCTTATAATTCACCCCTCCACTTT

D: TRBD1
size: .
V: TRBV28
J: TRBJ2-5
CDR3: CASISGGLETQYF
DNA: TGTGCCAGCATCTCAGGGGGCCTAGAGACCCAGTACTTC

D: TRBD2
size: .
V: TRBV19
J: TRBJ2-1
CDR3: CASSIAGTSGIFNEQFF
DNA: TGTGCCAGTAGTATAGCCGGGACTAGCGGGATCTTCAATGAGCAGTTCTTC

D: .
size: many
V: TRBV7-2
J: TRBJ1-1
CDR3: CASSPGTFMNTEAFF
DNA: TGTGCCAGCAGCCCGGGGACGTTCATGAACACTGAAGCTTTCTTT

D: .
size: .
V: TRBV7-8
J: TRBJ1-6
CDR3: CASSSSFGQSGAPLHF
DNA: TGTGCCAGCAGCTCCAGCTTCGGACAATCAGGGGCACCCCTCCACTTT

D: .
size: many
V: TRBV7-8
J: TRBJ2-3
CDR3: CASSPGPGRGTDTQYF
DNA: TGTGCCAGCAGCCCGGGACCTGGAAGGGGCACAGATACGCAGTATTTT

D: .
size: .
V: TRBV10-3
J: TRBJ1-2
CDR3: CATQADSNYGYTF
DNA: TGTGCCACCCAAGCGGACAGCAACTATGGCTACACCTTC

D: TRBD1
size: many
V: TRBV7-8
J: TRBJ1-5
CDR3: CASSRNQGAAQPQHF
DNA: TGTGCCAGCAGCCGGAATCAGGGGGCAGCCCAGCCCCAGCATTTT

D: .
size: .
V: TRBV7-2
J: TRBJ1-1
CDR3: CASSLEPQANTEAFF
DNA: TGTGCCAGCAGCTTAGAGCCGCAGGCTAACACTGAAGCTTTCTTT

D: .
size: few
V: TRBV7-2
J: TRBJ2-1
CDR3: CASSSSDRTRSNEQFF
DNA: TGTGCCAGCAGCTCCTCTGACAGGACTAGGTCCAATGAGCAGTTCTTC

D: .
size: .
V: TRBV11-2
J: TRBJ2-1
CDR3: CASSSIRSRAYNEQFF
DNA: TGTGCCAGCAGCTCGATCAGATCCCGGGCCTACAATGAGCAGTTCTTC

D: .
size: few
V: TRBV20-1
J: TRBJ2-2
CDR3: CSALPRASTGELFF
DNA: TGCAGTGCTCTCCCACGAGCGAGTACCGGGGAGCTGTTTTTT

D: TRBD2
size: few
V: TRBV19
J: TRBJ2-1
CDR3: CASKAGGPGEQFF
DNA: TGTGCCAGTAAGGCGGGAGGGCCGGGTGAGCAGTTCTTC

D: TRBD1
size: many
V: TRBV5-1
J: TRBJ1-1
CDR3: CASSLEDRGATEAFF
DNA: TGCGCCAGCAGCTTGGAAGACAGGGGTGCTACTGAAGCTTTCTTT

D: .
size: .
V: TRBV10-3
J: TRBJ1-1
CDR3: CAITPDSQNTEAFF
DNA: TGTGCCATCACTCCGGACAGTCAGAACACTGAAGCTTTCTTT

D: .
size: few
V: TRBV24-1
J: TRBJ1-5
CDR3: CATSDSRLSHQPQHF
DNA: TGTGCCACCAGTGATTCCAGGCTAAGCCATCAGCCCCAGCATTTT

D: TRBD2
size: few
V: TRBV12-3/TRBV12-4
J: TRBJ2-1
CDR3: CASSRTSAYNEQFF
DNA: TGTGCCAGCAGTAGGACTAGCGCCTACAATGAGCAGTTCTTC

D: .
size: many
V: TRBV19
J: TRBJ2-3
CDR3: CASSIASSGTDTQYF
DNA: TGTGCCAGTAGTATAGCGTCGAGTGGCACAGATACGCAGTATTTT

D: .
size: .
V: TRBV4-3
J: TRBJ1-1
CDR3: CASSTGVNTEAFF
DNA: TGCGCCAGCAGTACCGGGGTGAACACTGAAGCTTTCTTT

D: .
size: few
V: TRBV7-9
J: TRBJ2-3
CDR3: CASSLLGTRRETDTQYF
DNA: TGTGCCAGCAGCTTACTTGGGACCCGGAGGGAAACAGATACGCAGTATTTT

D: TRBD2
size: few
V: TRBV10-3
J: TRBJ2-1
CDR3: CAISESGGRARNEQFF
DNA: TGTGCCATCAGTGAGTCGGGTGGGAGGGCCCGAAATGAGCAGTTCTTC

D: TRBD2
size: .
V: TRBV29-1
J: TRBJ2-1
CDR3: CSVRASGESSYNEQFF
DNA: TGCAGCGTTCGGGCTAGCGGGGAGAGCTCCTACAATGAGCAGTTCTTC

D: .
size: few
V: TRBV11-3
J: TRBJ2-1
CDR3: CASSLVLSADYNEQFF
DNA: TGTGCCAGCAGCTTAGTGCTGAGCGCCGACTACAATGAGCAGTTCTTC

D: .
size: .
V: TRBV19
J: TRBJ1-1
CDR3: CASSRVSEAFF
DNA: TGTGCCAGTAGTAGAGTCTCTGAAGCTTTCTTT

D: .
size: few
V: TRBV18
J: TRBJ1-1
CDR3: CASSPPVMNTEAFF
DNA: TGTGCCAGCTCACCGCCCGTGATGAACACTGAAGCTTTCTTT

D: .
size: few
V: TRBV20-1
J: TRBJ1-1
CDR3: CSALRGNMNTEAFF
DNA: TGCAGTGCCCTTAGGGGAAACATGAACACTGAAGCTTTCTTT

D: .
size: .
V: TRBV29-1
J: TRBJ2-3
CDR3: CSVEVSKDTQYF
DNA: TGCAGCGTTGAAGTGTCCAAAGATACGCAGTATTTT

D: .
size: .
V: TRBV28
J: TRBJ1-1
CDR3: CASKVPNTEAFF
DNA: TGTGCCAGCAAGGTTCCGAACACTGAAGCTTTCTTT

D: .
size: many
V: TRBV12-3/TRBV12-4
J: TRBJ2-3
CDR3: CASSPLGDTQYF
DNA: TGTGCCAGCAGCCCGCTGGGGGATACGCAGTATTTT

D: .
size: .
V: TRBV13
J: TRBJ2-1
CDR3: CASSSLVAYNEQFF
DNA: TGTGCCAGCAGCTCCTTGGTTGCATACAATGAGCAGTTCTTC

D: TRBD1
size: few
V: TRBV28
J: TRBJ2-7
CDR3: CASGTGRHEQYF
DNA: TGTGCCAGCGGGACAGGGCGCCACGAGCAGTACTTC

D: .
size: .
V: TRBV4-1
J: TRBJ2-1
CDR3: CASSPTITDPEQFF
DNA: TGCGCCAGCAGCCCCACGATCACCGATCCCGAGCAGTTCTTC